Listed here are 28 T cell receptor beta chains from one sample, sequenced in a study of shared clonotypes between healthy human individuals. Repertoires were generated with immunoSEQ multiplex PCR, while TCRdb's copy carries only in-frame clones and drops some. Of 2,100,000 or so clones listed, roughly 95% were seen once; the top ten hold around 0.13%. Sequencing was carried out using naive CD4+ T cells sorted from blood. Described subset: CD45RA+ positively selected. The receptors were gathered from a man aged 18 to 30 in good health.

The chain couples TRBV7-2 to TRBJ2-7; 7 bases map to TRBD1. With 5 bases clipped from V and 6 bases from J, the junction kept 4 bases outside the gene matches. The CDR3 contains 12 residues. The V gene's germline CDR1 is SGHTA and CDR2 FQGNSA. CDR3 coding DNA: TGTGCCAGCAGCCTGTACAGGGGCGAGCAGTACTTC. This gives the protein CASSLYRGEQYF. Full variable domain (missing parts from reference TRBV7-2 and TRBJ2-7): GAGVSQSPSNKVTEKGKDVELRCDPISGHTALYWYRQSLGQGLEFLIYFQGNSAPDKSGLPSDRFSAERTGGSVSTLTIQRTQQEDSAVYLCASSLYRGEQYFGPGTRLTVT.

This clone is a singleton in its sample. This chain connects TRBV7-9 to TRBJ2-7, with 8 bases lining up with TRBD1. This CDR3 has 16 amino acids. J gave up 2 bases and V 3 bases, and 9 bases lay outside the gene matches. Germline-derived CDR1 and CDR2 are SEHNR and FQNEAQ (reference sequence). Here the CDR3 reads CASSFKKTGGPYEQYF. In DNA, the CDR3 is TGTGCCAGCAGCTTCAAAAAAACAGGGGGACCCTACGAGCAGTACTTC.

This rearrangement joins TRBV7-9 to TRBJ2-5; D unresolved. This CDR3 is 14 amino acids long. The germline V gene encodes CDR1 SEHNR and CDR2 FQNEAQ (reference sequence). Trimming removed 5 bases at V and 1 base at J, with 11 bases between. The CDR3 here is CASSQSALQETQYF. In DNA form, the CDR3 reads TGTGCCAGCAGCCAGTCGGCACTCCAAGAGACCCAGTACTTC.

J is TRBJ1-2 and V is TRBV5-1, with TRBD1 identical over 7 bases. CDR1 is SGHRS and CDR2 is YFSETQ in the germline V gene. Unmatched junction bases numbered 17, after V lost 4 bases and J lost 2 bases. This CDR3 spans 18 amino acids. The DNA of the CDR3 is TGCGCCAGCAGCCCCCGAGGAGGGGGCCACGGCCCAAACTATGGCTACACCTTC. Residues: CASSPRGGGHGPNYGYTF.

This chain links TRBV6-5 with TRBJ1-1, with D possibly TRBD1 on 6 matching bases. The germline CDR1 and CDR2 sequences are MNHEY and SVGAGI. The CDR3 sequence is 13 residues long. The V and J ends lost 6 bases and 0 bases respectively, with 8 bases between them. CDR3 region: CASRGGMNTEAFF. In DNA, the CDR3 is TGTGCCAGCAGAGGGGGAATGAACACTGAAGCTTTCTTT.

This chain uses TRBV18 with TRBJ2-2, with 7 bases lining up with TRBD2. CDR3 size: 16 residues. Germline CDR1 and CDR2: KGHSH and LQKENI. Trimming removed 6 bases from V and 6 bases from J; junction bases left unmatched: 13. As DNA, the CDR3 is TGTGCCAGCTCTCCCCGGGACTATCTAACACCCGGGGAGCTGTTTTTT. Amino acid sequence: CASSPRDYLTPGELFF.

The chain recombines TRBV30 with TRBJ1-6, with TRBD1 matching 7 bases. Germline V lookup: CDR1 GTSNPN, CDR2 SVGIG (reference sequence). The J segment lost 7 bases and the V segment lost 8 bases, leaving 8 bases of the junction unmatched. The CDR3 extends over 13 amino acids. The CDR3, as DNA: TGTGCCGTTGGGGGAGGGGGCAATTCACCCCTCCACTTT. This codes for CAVGGGGNSPLHF. Variable domain in full (rest from reference TRBV30 and TRBJ1-6): SQTIHQWPATLVQPVGSPLSLECTVEGTSNPNLYWYRQAAGRGLQLLFYSVGIGQISSEVPQNLSASRPQDRQFILSSKKLLLSDSGFYLCAVGGGGNSPLHFGNGTRLTVT.

Only one count was recorded for this clone. The chain is built from TRBV1 and TRBJ2-2; the table assigns TRBD2, which was not confirmed against the DNA. TRBV1 represents a pseudogene. This CDR3 has 17 residues. The CDR3 region has the DNA TGCACCAGCAGCCAAGATAGGCGCGGGGAAAACACCGGGGAGCTGTTTTTT. Protein product: CTSSQDRRGENTGELFF.

This clone was recorded only once. This rearrangement joins TRBV7-9 to TRBJ2-1, with a possible D match to TRBD1 (5 bases). Trimming stripped 5 bases from V and 1 base from J, with 12 bases between. Germline V gene sequence: CDR1 SEHNR, CDR2 FQNEAQ (reference sequence). CDR3 length equals 15 residues. CDR3 coding DNA: TGTGCCAGCAGCCGACAGTATGGATCCTACAATGAGCAGTTCTTC. Protein product: CASSRQYGSYNEQFF.

This chain uses TRBV30 with TRBJ2-7; D gene uncertain. V was pared by 0 bases and J by 4 bases, with 10 bases between. The CDR3 has 13 residues. Germline V CDR1 and CDR2: GTSNPN, SVGIG (reference sequence). CDR3 nucleotides: TGTGCCTGGAGTGTAAAGGTGACATACGAGCAGTACTTC. This translates into CAWSVKVTYEQYF. Supplemented by reference TRBV30 and TRBJ2-7, the full variable domain reads SQTIHQWPATLVQPVGSPLSLECTVEGTSNPNLYWYRQAAGRGLQLLFYSVGIGQISSEVPQNLSASRPQDRQFILSSKKLLLSDSGFYLCAWSVKVTYEQYFGPGTRLTVT.

This rearrangement joins TRBV7-2 to TRBJ1-4; no firm D call. Between the trimmed V and J ends, which lost 2 bases and 7 bases, there was a span of 14 bases. The germline V gene encodes CDR1 SGHTA and CDR2 FQGNSA. This CDR3 is 15 amino acids long. The CDR3 protein is CASSLSVLSSEKLFF. In nucleotides, the CDR3 is TGTGCCAGCAGCTTATCAGTCCTATCGAGTGAAAAACTGTTTTTT.

This clone was seen a single time. The V gene is TRBV5-5, the J gene TRBJ2-1; perhaps TRBD1 as D (5 bases). Germline V gene lookup returns CDR1 SGHKS and CDR2 YYEKEE (reference sequence). The V and J ends lost 2 bases and 3 bases respectively, with 12 bases between them. The CDR3 loop spans 15 amino acids. This chain's CDR3 is CASSLSWQGYNEQFF. CDR3 bases: TGTGCCAGCAGCTTATCGTGGCAGGGCTACAATGAGCAGTTCTTC.

The genes are TRBV5-6 and TRBJ2-1; perhaps D is TRBD1 or TRBD2 (5 bases each). Trimming cost V 6 bases and J 4 bases, with 11 bases left between them. Per the germline V gene, CDR1 is SGHDT and CDR2 is YYEEEE. The CDR3 has 13 residues. CDR3 in amino acids: CASTGTNYNEQFF. Here the CDR3 DNA reads TGTGCCAGCACCGGGACGAATTACAATGAGCAGTTCTTC. Looking up the rest from reference TRBV5-6 and TRBJ2-1 gives the full variable domain: DAGVTQSPTHLIKTRGQQVTLRCSPKSGHDTVSWYQQALGQGPQFIFQYYEEEERQRGNFPDRFSGHQFPNYSSELNVNALLLGDSALYLCASTGTNYNEQFFGPGTRLTVL.

V and J are TRBV5-1 and TRBJ1-5, with D possibly matching TRBD1 (5 bases). CDR1 is SGHRS and CDR2 is YFSETQ in the germline V gene. CDR3 length: 13 amino acids. V lost 4 bases and J 2 bases, leaving 7 bases between the germline ends. The CDR3 nucleotides read TGCGCCAGCAGCATAGGGGGCAATCAGCCCCAGCATTTT. Translation gives CASSIGGNQPQHF.

Turning to this clone: The sample contains more than one DNA sequence encoding this CDR3. The genes are TRBV6-5 and TRBJ2-7, with D perhaps assigned TRBD1 or TRBD2 (5 bases each). Per germline, CDR1 MNHEY and CDR2 SVGAGI. This CDR3 contains 14 residues. The V and J ends lost 6 bases and 2 bases respectively, with 14 bases between them. The CDR3 spells CASSYSRGPYEQYF. The CDR3 coding sequence is TGTGCCAGCAGCTACAGTAGGGGACCCTACGAGCAGTACTTC.

The J gene is TRBJ2-7, the V gene TRBV29-1; 13 bases fit TRBD2. The trim removed 4 bases at V and 4 bases at J, leaving 4 bases unmatched. The CDR3 length is 14 residues. Germline V CDR1 and CDR2: SQVTM, ANQGSEA. The CDR3 DNA is TGCAGCGTTGTCTCACTAGCGGGAGGGTACGAGCAGTACTTC. It yields the protein CSVVSLAGGYEQYF.

The V and J genes are TRBV7-2 and TRBJ2-1; the D is unclear. V shed 2 bases and J shed 7 bases, with 15 bases lying between them. Germline V gene lookup returns CDR1 SGHTA and CDR2 FQGNSA. This CDR3 is built from 15 residues. CDR3 region: CASSLPPTGVNEQFF. The CDR3 DNA follows: TGTGCCAGCAGCTTACCCCCGACTGGTGTTAATGAGCAGTTCTTC.

V and J are TRBV7-9 and TRBJ2-7; 8 bases map to TRBD1. The CDR3 totals 12 residues. In germline, CDR1 is SEHNR, CDR2 FQNEAQ (reference sequence). V lost 1 base to trimming and J lost 12 bases; unmatched junction nucleotides: 5. CDR3 DNA sequence: TGTGCCAGCAGCTTAGAGACAGGGGTCGTGTACTTC. This sequence encodes CASSLETGVVYF.

On this clone itself: Other DNA sequences within the sample encode an identical CDR3. V and J are TRBV9 and TRBJ2-3; 7 bases match TRBD2. This CDR3 region has 14 residues. CDR1 and CDR2 (germline): SGDLS, YYNGEE. V gave up 2 bases and J gave up 0 bases; unmatched junction bases: 0. CDR3 bases: TGTGCCAGCAGCGTTAGCGGGAGCACAGATACGCAGTATTTT. Translated, it gives CASSVSGSTDTQYF. The full variable domain, rest sourced from reference TRBV9 and TRBJ2-3, is DSGVTQTPKHLITATGQRVTLRCSPRSGDLSVYWYQQSLDQGLQFLIQYYNGEERAKGNILERFSAQQFPDLHSELNLSSLELGDSALYFCASSVSGSTDTQYFGPGTRLTVL.

Regarding this clone: Other nucleotide sequences from this sample produce the same CDR3. The rearrangement uses TRBV7-2 and TRBJ1-5; 9 positions agree with TRBD1. The V gene end was trimmed by 0 bases and the J gene end by 4 bases; junction bases not matched to a gene: 4. This CDR3 is built from 16 residues. CDR1 is SGHTA, CDR2 FQGNSA, per germline. CDR3 sequence: CASSLAGTGTNQPQHF. Written as DNA, the CDR3 is TGTGCCAGCAGCTTAGCCGGGACAGGGACGAATCAGCCCCAGCATTTT. The whole variable domain, filled in from reference TRBV7-2 and TRBJ1-5, reads GAGVSQSPSNKVTEKGKDVELRCDPISGHTALYWYRQSLGQGLEFLIYFQGNSAPDKSGLPSDRFSAERTGGSVSTLTIQRTQQEDSAVYLCASSLAGTGTNQPQHFGDGTRLSIL.

The chain links TRBV9 to TRBJ1-4; D uncertain. The ends were cut back, 0 bases at V and 3 bases at J, with 9 bases in the middle. This CDR3 is built from 15 residues. Germline-derived CDR1 and CDR2 are SGDLS and YYNGEE. DNA for the CDR3: TGTGCCAGCAGCGTAGGAATGGGGTCTAATGAAAAACTGTTTTTT. It is translated as CASSVGMGSNEKLFF.

The gene calls are TRBV27 and TRBJ2-5; D remains ambiguous. Deletions cut 10 bases from V and 5 bases from J, with 20 bases between. This CDR3 region has 14 residues. Germline V CDR1 and CDR2: MNHEY, SMNVEV (reference sequence). The CDR3 loop is CATMPTNAHETQYF. CDR3 DNA: TGTGCCACCATGCCCACAAATGCCCACGAGACCCAGTACTTC.

The genes are TRBV19 and TRBJ1-4, with D possibly matching TRBD1 (5 bases). Trimming left V 3 bases short and J 8 bases short, with 16 bases between. This CDR3 comprises 15 residues. The V gene's germline CDR1 is LNHDA and CDR2 SQIVND (reference sequence). CDR3 sequence: CASSMWGGGEEKLFF. In DNA form, the CDR3 reads TGTGCCAGTAGTATGTGGGGCGGCGGTGAGGAAAAACTGTTTTTT.

V is TRBV6-5 and J is TRBJ1-2; TRBD1 agrees at 8 bases. V lost 7 bases and J lost 7; bases outside the gene matches: 11. CDR3 length: 14 residues. The germline CDR1 and CDR2 sequences are MNHEY and SVGAGI. DNA for the CDR3: TGTGCCAGCACCCGGGGGCAGGGGGCGGGTGGCTACACCTTC. Amino acids: CASTRGQGAGGYTF.

The chain employs TRBV7-8 and TRBJ2-1; D is undetermined. Germline V lookup: CDR1 SGHVS, CDR2 FQNEAQ. The CDR3 sequence is 12 residues long. V gave up 4 bases and J gave up 15 bases, with 16 bases separating them. DNA of the CDR3: TGTGCCAGCAGCTCCTTATCGGAGTCCCCGTTCTTC. Translated: CASSSLSESPFF.

Remarks on this clone: Different DNA sequences within this sample yield the same CDR3. V gene TRBV11-2 combines with J gene TRBJ2-5; D possibly corresponds to TRBD2 (5 bases). The V gene's germline CDR1 is SGHAT and CDR2 FQNNGV. The V and J ends lost 3 bases and 0 bases respectively, with 5 bases between them. CDR3 length: 13 amino acids. CDR3 DNA: TGTGCCAGCAGCTTGGACTACCAAGAGACCCAGTACTTC. Protein product: CASSLDYQETQYF.

The chain carries TRBV9 and TRBJ2-5, with D possibly being TRBD2 (5 bases). Germline CDR1 SGDLS, CDR2 YYNGEE. Trimming left V 3 bases short and J 3 bases short, with 15 bases between. This CDR3 is built from 15 residues. CDR3 nucleotide sequence: TGTGCCAGCAGCGCCGCCCCAACTAGAGAAGAGACCCAGTACTTC. Its translation: CASSAAPTREETQYF.

The chain uses TRBV4-1 and TRBJ2-5; D uncertain. V was clipped by 4 bases and J by 1 base, with 7 bases between them. Germline V gene sequence: CDR1 MGHRA, CDR2 YSYEKL. The CDR3 is made up of 13 amino acids. CDR3 protein: CASSRVTQETQYF. The CDR3 bases are TGCGCCAGCAGCCGGGTTACCCAAGAGACCCAGTACTTC.